Below are 28 T cell receptor beta chains sequenced from a single sample in a study of early T cells in non-severe SARS-CoV-2 infection. TCRdb independently ran MiXCR on the 5' RACE reads; one entry per CDR3 protein. The sample lists approximately 31,000 distinct CDR3 sequences, roughly 5.7% seen once, with roughly 5.5% in the top ten. Specimen: whole blood. The receptors were gathered from an adult who was a healthcare worker with PCR-confirmed SARS-CoV-2 infection or an uninfected control (not recorded which).

This clonotype has only a few counts. V is TRBV29-1 and J is TRBJ2-3; D possibly corresponds to TRBD2 (6 bases). CDR1 and CDR2 from the germline V gene are SQVTM and ANQGSEA. This CDR3 is built from 12 residues. Trimming pared 3 bases from V and 4 bases from J, leaving 8 bases between. For the CDR3, the DNA is TGCAGCGTTGAGGAGGGTCCAGATACGCAGTATTTT. This sequence encodes CSVEEGPDTQYF.

This clonotype was counted a few times. The V call is TRBV27, the J call TRBJ2-7, with 8 nucleotides matching TRBD1. The CDR3 is 14 amino acids. CDR1 and CDR2 from the germline V gene are MNHEY and SMNVEV (reference sequence). Unmatched junction bases numbered 2, after V lost 1 base and J lost 3 bases. Here the CDR3 reads CASSLLGQVYEQYF. The CDR3, as DNA: TGTGCCAGCAGTTTATTGGGACAGGTCTACGAGCAGTACTTC.

This clonotype was seen only a few times. This chain joins TRBV6-6 and TRBJ2-5; the D gene could be TRBD1 or TRBD2 (5 bases each). V was trimmed by 6 bases and J by 7 bases, leaving 9 bases between them. CDR1 is MNHNY, CDR2 SVGAGI, per germline (reference sequence). This CDR3 has 11 residues. DNA of the CDR3: TGTGCCAGCAGCCTAGGGACGACCCAGTACTTC. Amino acids: CASSLGTTQYF.

In its sample, this clonotype was seen many times. The CDR3 region is CSARGGTDSNQPQHF. The CDR3 DNA follows: TGCAGTGCTAGAGGGGGGACAGATAGCAATCAGCCCCAGCATTTT. The chain joins TRBV20-1 to TRBJ1-5; TRBD1 matches at 7 bases. J lost 0 bases, V lost 1 base, and 3 bases had no gene match. Germline V gene lookup returns CDR1 DFQATT and CDR2 SNEGSKA (reference sequence). This CDR3 region has 15 residues.

This clonotype turned up a few times. The V and J genes are TRBV20-1 and TRBJ2-7; a possible D gene is TRBD2 (6 bases). Per the germline V gene, CDR1 is DFQATT and CDR2 is SNEGSKA (reference sequence). The CDR3 has 11 residues. V lost 7 bases, J lost 3 bases, and 10 bases lay in between. CDR3 nucleotide sequence: TGCAGTGGTTATAGCGGCTACGAGCAGTACTTC. This encodes CSGYSGYEQYF.

Many counts were recorded for this clonotype. CDR3 DNA: TGTGCCAGCAGTTACTCGACAGGATTGAACACTGAAGCTTTCTTT. It is translated as CASSYSTGLNTEAFF. The chain couples TRBV6-2 or TRBV6-3 to TRBJ1-1; a possible D gene is TRBD1 (6 bases). V lost 0 bases, J lost 0 bases, and 8 bases lay in between. The germline V gene encodes CDR1 MNHEY and CDR2 SVGEGT. CDR3 length: 15 amino acids.

The table lists this clonotype with a few counts. The V and J genes are TRBV19 and TRBJ2-7; possible D gene TRBD2, 5 bases. The length of the CDR3 is 14 residues. Germline-derived CDR1 and CDR2 are LNHDA and SQIVND (reference sequence). V gave up 5 bases and J gave up 2 bases, with 13 bases separating them. CDR3 amino acids: CASSPGGSAYEQYF. The DNA of the CDR3 is TGTGCCAGTAGTCCCGGCGGGTCAGCCTACGAGCAGTACTTC.

This clonotype has ten or more counts. The chain joins TRBV29-1 to TRBJ2-6, with a possible D match to TRBD1 (5 bases). In germline, CDR1 is SQVTM, CDR2 ANQGSEA. V gave up 1 base and J gave up 1 base, with 11 bases separating them. CDR3 length: 16 residues. In DNA, the CDR3 is TGCAGCGTTGAAGTCGAAAAGGGGTCTGGGGCCAACGTCCTGACTTTC. Translated: CSVEVEKGSGANVLTF.

The table lists this clonotype with many counts. The chain carries TRBV6-6 and TRBJ2-7; tentative D call: TRBD2 (6 bases). V gave up 2 bases and J gave up 3 bases, with 14 bases separating them. The CDR3 is made up of 15 amino acids. The V gene's germline CDR1 is MNHNY and CDR2 SVGAGI (reference sequence). The CDR3 coding sequence is TGTGCCAGCAGTTACGCCTCTAGACTAGGCTACGAGCAGTACGTC. As protein: CASSYASRLGYEQYV.

This clonotype was observed many times. The chain uses TRBV14 and TRBJ1-1; the D is unclear. The germline V gene has CDR1 SGHDN and CDR2 FVKESK. The V and J ends lost 0 bases and 1 base respectively, with 6 bases between them. This CDR3 spans 14 amino acids. DNA of the CDR3: TGTGCCAGCAGCCAAGAAAGGAGGAACACTGAAGCTTTCTTT. This sequence encodes CASSQERRNTEAFF.

At least ten counts were recorded for this clonotype. The rearrangement links TRBV27 to TRBJ2-5, with 9 bases identical to TRBD1. V was clipped by 7 bases and J by 6 bases; unmatched bases: 12. The CDR3 is 15 amino acids. Germline lookup yields CDR1 MNHEY and CDR2 SMNVEV (reference sequence). The CDR3 DNA sequence: TGTGCCAGCACCCCCGGGACAGGGTTTCCCAAGACCCAGTACTTC. This gives the protein CASTPGTGFPKTQYF.

This clonotype was seen many times. The chain carries TRBV7-3 and TRBJ2-2, with 13 bases fitting TRBD2. Germline CDR1 is SGHTA and CDR2 is FQGTGA. The CDR3 is made up of 17 amino acids. The V segment lost 4 bases and the J segment 8 bases; nucleotides outside the gene matches: 10. The chain's CDR3 is CASSSALGLAGLGELFF. The CDR3, as DNA: TGTGCCAGCAGCTCAGCTTTGGGACTAGCGGGACTGGGGGAGCTGTTTTTT.

This clonotype was counted many times. The gene calls are TRBV11-3 and TRBJ1-1; possibly TRBD1 for D (6 bases). CDR3 length equals 14 residues. Trimming removed 5 bases at V and 4 bases at J, with 14 bases between. Germline V gene data show CDR1 as SGHNT and CDR2 as YENEEA. CDR3 residues: CASSGGGRSTEAFF. DNA of the CDR3: TGTGCCAGCAGCGGCGGGGGGCGTAGCACTGAAGCTTTCTTT.

The gene calls are TRBV12-3 or TRBV12-4 and TRBJ2-5; possible D gene TRBD2, 6 bases. The CDR3 sequence is 17 residues long. Trimming left V 6 bases short and J 0 bases short, with 20 bases between. The CDR3 DNA follows: TGTGCCAGCAGGTCCTCTGGTGCGGGACCGTACCAAGAGACCCAGTACTTC. This codes for CASRSSGAGPYQETQYF.

This clonotype was detected many times. The V call is TRBV4-1, the J call TRBJ2-7; 7 nucleotides match TRBD1. The trim removed 4 bases at V and 6 bases at J, leaving 9 bases unmatched. The CDR3 covers 14 residues. Per germline, CDR1 MGHRA and CDR2 YSYEKL. The CDR3 DNA reads TGCGCCAGCAGCCTATCACAGGGGCCGGGCGAGCAGTACTTC. Its protein is CASSLSQGPGEQYF.

This clonotype was detected many times. This rearrangement joins TRBV28 to TRBJ2-7; 12 bases agree with TRBD2. The CDR3 is made up of 17 amino acids. J was trimmed by 7 bases and V by 3 bases; bases with no gene match: 13. Per the germline V gene, CDR1 is MDHEN and CDR2 is SYDVKM. CDR3 bases: TGTGCCAGCAGTTTCGGATTTGGGACTAGCGGGCGGGGTGAGCAGTACGTC. Translation gives CASSFGFGTSGRGEQYV.

This chain uses TRBV4-1 with TRBJ2-2; 11 bases are a match to TRBD1. The V gene's germline CDR1 is MGHRA and CDR2 YSYEKL. The CDR3 is 18 amino acids. Losses at the gene ends were 3 bases for V and 1 base for J; bases not matched to a gene: 7. Here the CDR3 DNA reads TGCGCCAGCAGCCACACCGGGACAGGGGGTTTGAACACCGGGGAGCTGTTTTTT. This codes for CASSHTGTGGLNTGELFF.

This clonotype qualifies as medium-sized. The chain couples TRBV6-1 to TRBJ2-5; no firm D call. The CDR3 runs 14 residues. The germline V and J ends were trimmed by 10 bases and 5 bases, with 20 bases remaining between them. Looked up from germline, CDR1 is MNHNS and CDR2 is SASEGT. This chain's CDR3 is CATAELPERETQYF. CDR3 DNA: TGTGCCACCGCAGAACTCCCGGAGAGGGAGACCCAGTACTTC.

This chain joins TRBV20-1 and TRBJ2-6, with TRBD2 matching 9 bases. Germline CDR1 reads DFQATT; CDR2 reads SNEGSKA (reference sequence). The CDR3 length is 15 residues. J was trimmed by 0 bases and V by 7 bases; bases with no gene match: 4. This CDR3 is CSGVAGASGANVLTF. The CDR3 coding sequence is TGCAGTGGGGTAGCGGGAGCCTCTGGGGCCAACGTCCTGACTTTC.

This clonotype was seen many times. The chain is built from TRBV27 and TRBJ1-1; D ambiguous. The CDR3 is 14 amino acids. The V gene lost 7 bases and the J gene lost 0 bases, with 12 bases spanning the gap. The V gene's germline CDR1 is MNHEY and CDR2 SMNVEV (reference sequence). The CDR3 here is CASTSSRMNTEAFF. CDR3 DNA sequence: TGTGCCAGCACATCATCACGCATGAACACTGAAGCTTTCTTT.

This clonotype counts as medium-sized. The V and J genes are TRBV29-1 and TRBJ2-4; D is unresolved. Germline V gene data show CDR1 as SQVTM and CDR2 as ANQGSEA. CDR3 length: 14 residues. The V end lost 1 base, the J end lost 0 bases, and 7 bases lay between the germline ends. CDR3 coding DNA: TGCAGCGTTGAAGGGCCCCTAGCCAAAAACATTCAGTACTTC. Residues: CSVEGPLAKNIQYF.

This clonotype was detected ten times or more. The chain recombines TRBV5-1 with TRBJ2-7; tentative D call: TRBD1 (6 bases). V shed 4 bases and J shed 2 bases, with 10 bases lying between them. The CDR3 covers 13 residues. Germline V CDR1 and CDR2: SGHRS, YFSETQ. The DNA for the CDR3 is TGCGCCAGCAGCCGGGACACCACCTACGAGCAGTACTTC. Protein sequence: CASSRDTTYEQYF.

This clonotype has at least ten counts. The rearrangement joins TRBV9 to TRBJ1-2; no clear D. Trimming removed 0 bases at V and 4 bases at J, with 7 bases between. Germline loops: CDR1 SGDLS, CDR2 YYNGEE. CDR3 length: 13 amino acids. The CDR3 is CASSVGGSYGYTF. The CDR3 region has the DNA TGTGCCAGCAGCGTAGGAGGGAGCTATGGCTACACCTTC.

This clonotype was picked up a small number of times. The J gene is TRBJ1-1, the V gene TRBV6-2 or TRBV6-3; possibly TRBD1 for D (5 bases). Trimming shortened V by 2 bases and J by 3 bases, and 10 bases separated the two germline ends. The germline gives CDR1 MNHEY, CDR2 SVGEGT. This CDR3 has 14 amino acids. Written as DNA, the CDR3 is TGTGCCAGCAGTTACCTGGGACGGTACACTGAAGCTTTCTTT. Translation: CASSYLGRYTEAFF.

This clonotype was recorded at least ten times. DNA of the CDR3: TGCAGCGTCCTTCCCACGACAGGTCTGAACACTGAAGCTTTCTTT. It yields the protein CSVLPTTGLNTEAFF. The chain uses TRBV29-1 and TRBJ1-1, with D tentatively TRBD1 (6 bases). The CDR3 runs 15 residues. V was shortened by 6 bases and J by 0 bases, with 17 bases between the two germline ends. Per the germline V gene, CDR1 is SQVTM and CDR2 is ANQGSEA.

By share, this clonotype ranks as medium-sized. The rearrangement joins TRBV20-1 to TRBJ2-7; possibly TRBD2 for D (6 bases). CDR3 size: 14 residues. Germline CDR1 reads DFQATT; CDR2 reads SNEGSKA (reference sequence). Trimming left V 1 base short and J 7 bases short, with 17 bases between. CDR3 sequence reads: CSARVGGSGWEQYF. For the CDR3, the DNA is TGCAGTGCTAGAGTCGGGGGAAGCGGGTGGGAGCAGTACTTC.

In its sample, this clonotype was seen a few times. V usage is TRBV19 and J usage is TRBJ2-2; possibly TRBD1 for D (5 bases). The germline V gene encodes CDR1 LNHDA and CDR2 SQIVND (reference sequence). V lost 8 bases, J lost 1 base, and 8 bases lay in between. The CDR3 contains 13 residues. The CDR3 DNA reads as TGTGCCAGTGGAGACAGGAACACCGGGGAGCTGTTTTTT. Encoded protein: CASGDRNTGELFF.

This clonotype was counted at least ten times. This chain links TRBV12-3 or TRBV12-4 with TRBJ2-7; TRBD2 aligns across 9 bases. The CDR3 covers 13 residues. The J segment lost 2 bases and the V segment lost 9 bases, leaving 5 bases of the junction unmatched. The DNA for the CDR3 is TGTGCCAGTAGCGGGAGCCCCACCTACGAGCAGTACTTC. This encodes CASSGSPTYEQYF.